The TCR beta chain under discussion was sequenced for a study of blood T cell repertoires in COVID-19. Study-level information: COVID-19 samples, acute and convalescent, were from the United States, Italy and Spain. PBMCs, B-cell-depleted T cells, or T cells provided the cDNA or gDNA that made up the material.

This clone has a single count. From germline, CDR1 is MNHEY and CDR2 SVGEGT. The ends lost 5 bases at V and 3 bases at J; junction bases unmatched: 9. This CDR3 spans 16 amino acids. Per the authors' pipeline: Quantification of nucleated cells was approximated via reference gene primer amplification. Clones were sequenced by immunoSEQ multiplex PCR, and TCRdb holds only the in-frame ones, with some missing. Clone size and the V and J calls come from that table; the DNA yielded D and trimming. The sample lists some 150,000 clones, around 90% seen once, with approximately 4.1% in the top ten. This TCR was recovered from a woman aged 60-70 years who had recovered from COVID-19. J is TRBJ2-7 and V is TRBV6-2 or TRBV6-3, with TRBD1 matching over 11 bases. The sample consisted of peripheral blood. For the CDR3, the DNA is TGTGCCAGCAGTGACGGTACCGGGACAGGGGGCTACGAGCAGTACTTC. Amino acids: CASSDGTGTGGYEQYF.